The rows below give T cell receptor beta chains drawn from one sample of a study of CD8 T cells in Susac syndrome. TCRdb processed the immunoSEQ multiplex PCR reads anew with MiXCR; each CDR3 protein has one entry. The sample lists about 180,000 distinct CDR3 sequences, approximately 95% occurring once. What was sequenced was CD8+ T cells from PBMCs. The origin of the receptors is a human donor with multiple sclerosis. CDR3s include the opening cysteine and the closing phenylalanine or tryptophan. A D gene is named only where the DNA matches it firmly. Clone size is not always given. Where it is, it says once, few, many or a class for expanded clones.

V gene: TRBV7-6
clone size: .
J gene: TRBJ2-3
D gene: .
CDR3 DNA: TGTGCCAGCAGCCGAAGTTACACAGATACGCAGTATTTT
CDR3 protein: CASSRSYTDTQYF

V gene: TRBV11-2
clone size: .
J gene: TRBJ1-1
D gene: .
CDR3 DNA: TGTGCCAGCAGCTTATTCAGAGATGGTACTGAAGCTTTCTTT
CDR3 protein: CASSLFRDGTEAFF

V gene: TRBV7-6
clone size: .
J gene: TRBJ1-1
D gene: TRBD1
CDR3 DNA: TGTGCCAGCGGACAGGGCTGGAACACTGAAGCTTTCTTT
CDR3 protein: CASGQGWNTEAFF

V gene: TRBV13
clone size: .
J gene: TRBJ1-2
D gene: .
CDR3 DNA: TGTGCCAGCAGCTCAACCCCCCCGGGACACGGAGTCTACACCTTC
CDR3 protein: CASSSTPPGHGVYTF

V gene: TRBV28
clone size: .
J gene: TRBJ2-7
D gene: .
CDR3 DNA: TGTGCCAGCAGTGGGGCGGTGGGTATCTCCTCCGAGCAGTACTTC
CDR3 protein: CASSGAVGISSEQYF

V gene: TRBV27
clone size: few
J gene: TRBJ2-7
D gene: .
CDR3 DNA: TGTGCCAGCTCTTCCTCTTCCTACGAGCAGTACTTC
CDR3 protein: CASSSSSYEQYF

V gene: TRBV24-1
clone size: .
J gene: TRBJ1-2
D gene: .
CDR3 DNA: TGTGCCACCAGTGATGCCTGGGGTGGCTACACCTTC
CDR3 protein: CATSDAWGGYTF

V gene: TRBV29-1
clone size: .
J gene: TRBJ2-7
D gene: TRBD1
CDR3 DNA: TGCAGCGTTGTACGGGACAGGGCCTACGAGCAGTACTTC
CDR3 protein: CSVVRDRAYEQYF

V gene: TRBV28
clone size: .
J gene: TRBJ2-1
D gene: .
CDR3 DNA: TGTGCCAGCATTGACCTTCACAATGAGCAGTTCTTC
CDR3 protein: CASIDLHNEQFF

V gene: TRBV3-1
clone size: .
J gene: TRBJ2-5
D gene: .
CDR3 DNA: TGTGCCAGCAGCCAAGGCGGAGGGAGAGAGACCCAGTACTTC
CDR3 protein: CASSQGGGRETQYF

V gene: TRBV5-6
clone size: .
J gene: TRBJ2-1
D gene: .
CDR3 DNA: TGTGCCAGCAGCCCACCCGTATACAATGAGCAGTTCTTC
CDR3 protein: CASSPPVYNEQFF

V gene: TRBV29-1
clone size: .
J gene: TRBJ2-6
D gene: .
CDR3 DNA: TGCAGCGTTACTGTGGCCAACGTCCTGACTTTC
CDR3 protein: CSVTVANVLTF

V gene: TRBV29-1
clone size: .
J gene: TRBJ2-1
D gene: TRBD1
CDR3 DNA: TGCAGCGTTGAAGACAGGGGGCGGCTAGGCAATGAGCAGTTCTTC
CDR3 protein: CSVEDRGRLGNEQFF

V gene: TRBV5-6
clone size: .
J gene: TRBJ2-7
D gene: TRBD2
CDR3 DNA: TGTGCCAGCAGTTTAGCGGGAGGGCCGAACGAGCAGTACTTC
CDR3 protein: CASSLAGGPNEQYF

V gene: TRBV7-8
clone size: .
J gene: TRBJ2-3
D gene: TRBD2
CDR3 DNA: TGTGCCAGCAGCTTACCCGGGACTAGCGGGAGCACAGATACGCAGTATTTT
CDR3 protein: CASSLPGTSGSTDTQYF

V gene: TRBV2
clone size: .
J gene: TRBJ1-4
D gene: .
CDR3 DNA: TGTGCCACCACCGACTTGACAGGCAATGAAAAACTGTTTTTT
CDR3 protein: CATTDLTGNEKLFF

V gene: TRBV27
clone size: .
J gene: TRBJ2-1
D gene: .
CDR3 DNA: TGTGCCAGCAGTACGAGCCACAATGAGCAGTTCTTC
CDR3 protein: CASSTSHNEQFF

V gene: TRBV29-1
clone size: .
J gene: TRBJ2-5
D gene: TRBD1
CDR3 DNA: TGCAGCGCTGAGACCGGACAGGGGGCGTTGGGAGAGACCCAGTACTTC
CDR3 protein: CSAETGQGALGETQYF

V gene: TRBV29-1
clone size: few
J gene: TRBJ1-1
D gene: .
CDR3 DNA: TGCAGCGCTGTAGAGACTGAAGCTTTCTTT
CDR3 protein: CSAVETEAFF

V gene: TRBV7-8
clone size: .
J gene: TRBJ2-5
D gene: TRBD2
CDR3 DNA: TGTGCCAGCAGCACATCCCGACTAGCGGGAGAACTAGGAGAGACCCAGTACTTC
CDR3 protein: CASSTSRLAGELGETQYF

V gene: TRBV9
clone size: .
J gene: TRBJ1-1
D gene: TRBD1
CDR3 DNA: TGTGCCAGCAGCGACCCCATAGCCGGGACAGGGATGAACACTGAAGCTTTCTTT
CDR3 protein: CASSDPIAGTGMNTEAFF

V gene: TRBV7-9
clone size: .
J gene: TRBJ1-1
D gene: .
CDR3 DNA: TGTGCCAGCATTGAGAGGACGGTGAACACTGAAGCTTTCTTT
CDR3 protein: CASIERTVNTEAFF

V gene: TRBV20-1
clone size: .
J gene: TRBJ1-2
D gene: .
CDR3 DNA: TGCAGTGCGCCGGACCGAGATGTCAGCTACACCTTC
CDR3 protein: CSAPDRDVSYTF

V gene: TRBV12-3/TRBV12-4
clone size: .
J gene: TRBJ1-1
D gene: TRBD1
CDR3 DNA: TGTGCCAGCAGTTTAGTCGGACAGGGGGTTGAAGCTTTCTTT
CDR3 protein: CASSLVGQGVEAFF

V gene: TRBV28
clone size: .
J gene: TRBJ2-3
D gene: .
CDR3 DNA: TGTGCCACACGGAGCACAGATACGCAGTATTTT
CDR3 protein: CATRSTDTQYF

V gene: TRBV20-1
clone size: .
J gene: TRBJ1-2
D gene: .
CDR3 DNA: TGCAGTGCTTTCCCCCGTGGGGTTAACTATGGCTACACCTTC
CDR3 protein: CSAFPRGVNYGYTF

V gene: TRBV5-1
clone size: once
J gene: TRBJ2-5
D gene: .
CDR3 DNA: TGCGCCAGCAGCCCGTTGGTGGAGGGGACCCAGTACTTC
CDR3 protein: CASSPLVEGTQYF

V gene: TRBV27
clone size: .
J gene: TRBJ2-3
D gene: TRBD1
CDR3 DNA: TGTGCCAGCAGTTTATCGGGACAGGGGGCGGCAGATACGCAGTATTTT
CDR3 protein: CASSLSGQGAADTQYF

V gene: TRBV3-1
clone size: .
J gene: TRBJ1-2
D gene: TRBD1
CDR3 DNA: TGTGCCAGCAGCTCTGGGACAGGGCGAGGCTACACCTTC
CDR3 protein: CASSSGTGRGYTF

V gene: TRBV7-9
clone size: .
J gene: TRBJ1-2
D gene: .
CDR3 DNA: TGTGCCAGCAGCTTAGCCCGGGACAACTATGGCTACACCTTC
CDR3 protein: CASSLARDNYGYTF

V gene: TRBV27
clone size: .
J gene: TRBJ1-1
D gene: .
CDR3 DNA: TGTGCCAGCAGTTTAGGTCCCAGCACTGAAGCTTTCTTT
CDR3 protein: CASSLGPSTEAFF

V gene: TRBV15
clone size: .
J gene: TRBJ2-1
D gene: TRBD2
CDR3 DNA: TGTGCCACCAGCAGAGAAGGAGAGACTAGCGATGAGCAGTTCTTC
CDR3 protein: CATSREGETSDEQFF

V gene: TRBV28
clone size: .
J gene: TRBJ2-5
D gene: TRBD1
CDR3 DNA: TGTGCCAGCAGTTCCGGACAGGGTGAGACCCAGTACTTC
CDR3 protein: CASSSGQGETQYF